The clone carrying this T cell receptor beta chain was found many times. Trimming removed 4 bases at V and 0 bases at J, with 13 bases between. Looked up from germline, CDR1 is SQVTM and CDR2 is ANQGSEA. CDR3 length: 14 residues. This specimen belongs to a study of neurological immune-mediated disorders. One entry per CDR3 protein results from TCRdb running MiXCR on the 5' RACE reads. This sample carries around 97,000 distinct CDR3 sequences, 9.5% to 14% of them seen once, and the ten largest clones take approximately 3.3%. Stated time point: longitudinal time-point 3. This receptor was identified in a female donor with HTLV-1-associated myelopathy (HAM/TSP). The chain joins TRBV29-1 to TRBJ2-7; possible D gene TRBD2, 6 bases. Sequencing was performed on PBMCs. CDR3 sequence: CSVVFRGNSYEQYF. The CDR3 region has the DNA TGCAGCGTTGTGTTTCGGGGGAACTCCTACGAGCAGTACTTC.